Listed here are 18 T cell receptor beta chains from one sample, sequenced in a study of OX40 agonist ivuxolimab in advanced cancers. Assay used: immunoSEQ multiplex PCR; TCRdb lists only in-frame clones, some missing. The sample records some 45,000 clones, approximately 83% being singletons. This specimen consisted of CD4+ or CD8+ T cells sorted from blood, obtained in a trial of the OX40 agonist ivuxolimab. These receptors were collected from an adult with an advanced solid tumor such as melanoma, head and neck, liver or kidney cancer.

The chain couples TRBV19 to TRBJ2-5; D gene unclear. Matching the DNA end better, TRBJ2-7 makes the J call doubtful. Germline CDR1 and CDR2: LNHDA and SQIVND (reference sequence). CDR3 length equals 12 residues. The CDR3 bases are TGTGCCAGTAGTATAGGATGGAGCGAGCAGTACTTC. Amino acids: CASSIGWSEQYF.

This chain connects TRBV28 to TRBJ2-5, with 7 bases fitting TRBD1. The J call may not be correct, given that the DNA end is closer to TRBJ2-7. This CDR3 contains 15 residues. Germline CDR1 and CDR2: MDHEN and SYDVKM. Written as DNA, the CDR3 is TGTGCCAGCAGTAGCGGATCAGGGGGCTCCTACGAGCAGTACTTC. Translated: CASSSGSGGSYEQYF.

This sequence joins TRBV9 and TRBJ2-3; no clear D gene. V lost 4 bases, J lost 0 bases, and 27 bases lay in between. This CDR3 spans 20 amino acids. Germline CDR1 SGDLS, CDR2 YYNGEE. CDR3 in amino acids: CASSPRASLLVDLSTDTQYF. The CDR3 nucleotides are TGTGCCAGCAGCCCTCGGGCCTCCCTGCTAGTTGACCTAAGCACAGATACGCAGTATTTT.

The chain has TRBV15 and TRBJ2-1; D is unresolved. The CDR3 extends over 13 amino acids. The germline V gene has CDR1 LNHNV and CDR2 YYDKDF (reference sequence). V was trimmed by 0 bases and J by 5 bases, leaving 5 bases between them. The CDR3 DNA reads TGTGCCACCAGCAGAGATTATAACAATGAGCAGTTCTTC. Its translation: CATSRDYNNEQFF.

V is TRBV7-9 and J is TRBJ2-3; TRBD2 matches at 12 bases. Germline V gives CDR1 SEHNR, CDR2 FQNEAQ (reference sequence). The junction had 5 bases not matched to a gene; V was cut back by 2 bases and J by 8 bases. The CDR3 is 15 amino acids. The CDR3 nucleotides are TGTGCCAGCAGCTTATCTAGCGGGGGGGCGGTTACGCAGTATTTT. Translation: CASSLSSGGAVTQYF.

The V gene is TRBV2, the J gene TRBJ2-1; 7 nucleotides match TRBD2. V was clipped by 4 bases and J by 0 bases; unmatched bases: 0. Germline loops: CDR1 SNHLY, CDR2 FYNNEI. The length of the CDR3 is 14 residues. The CDR3 loop is CASSGGSSYNEQFF. Here the CDR3 DNA reads TGTGCCAGCAGTGGCGGGAGCTCCTACAATGAGCAGTTCTTC.

This chain links TRBV10-3 with TRBJ2-3, with 7 bases fitting TRBD2. J lost 10 bases, V lost 4 bases, and 8 bases had no gene match. CDR3 length: 13 residues. Germline CDR1 is ENHRY and CDR2 is SYGVKD. CDR3 sequence reads: CAISVGKRDAQYF. In DNA, the CDR3 is TGTGCCATCAGTGTGGGGAAGCGGGACGCGCAGTATTTT.

The chain couples TRBV13 to TRBJ2-3, with D perhaps matching TRBD2 (6 bases). CDR3 length: 12 amino acids. Germline CDR1 is PRHDT and CDR2 is FYEKMQ (reference sequence). The V gene lost 5 bases and the J gene lost 9 bases, with 12 bases spanning the gap. The CDR3 nucleotides are TGTGCCAGCAGCCGCCCCGGGAGAACGCAGTATTTT. Translating gives CASSRPGRTQYF. The whole variable domain, filled in from reference TRBV13 and TRBJ2-3, reads AAGVIQSPRHLIKEKRETATLKCYPIPRHDTVYWYQQGPGQDPQFLISFYEKMQSDKGSIPDRFSAQQFSDYHSELNMSSLELGDSALYFCASSRPGRTQYFGPGTRLTVL.

The J gene is TRBJ1-5, the V gene TRBV2, with 7 positions matching TRBD1. J was trimmed by 5 bases and V by 8 bases; bases with no gene match: 9. The CDR3 runs 14 residues. Germline V gene sequence: CDR1 SNHLY, CDR2 FYNNEI. The CDR3 nucleotides are TGTGCCAGCTCTAAGGGGGCCCTCGATCAGCCCCAGCATTTT. As protein: CASSKGALDQPQHF.

This chain links TRBV19 with TRBJ1-4; weak D call: TRBD1 (5 bases). This CDR3 region has 14 residues. The ends were cut back, 2 bases at V and 5 bases at J, with 9 bases in the middle. Germline-derived CDR1 and CDR2 are LNHDA and SQIVND (reference sequence). The DNA of the CDR3 is TGTGCCAGTAGTATAACAGGCGACAATGAAAAACTGTTTTTT. It translates to CASSITGDNEKLFF. The complete variable domain, with remaining parts taken from reference TRBV19 and TRBJ1-4, reads DGGITQSPKYLFRKEGQNVTLSCEQNLNHDAMYWYRQDPGQGLRLIYYSQIVNDFQKGDIAEGYSVSREKKESFPLTVTSAQKNPTAFYLCASSITGDNEKLFFGSGTQLSVL.

The gene calls are TRBV18 and TRBJ1-1, with unresolved D. Germline CDR1 and CDR2: KGHSH and LQKENI. The V gene lost 6 bases and the J gene lost 1 base, with 15 bases spanning the gap. This CDR3 comprises 15 residues. CDR3 in amino acids: CASSLESYWNTEAFF. CDR3 DNA: TGTGCCAGCTCCCTAGAGTCCTACTGGAACACTGAAGCTTTCTTT. Based on the CDR3 plus reference TRBV18 and TRBJ1-1, the full variable domain is NAGVMQNPRHLVRRRGQEARLRCSPMKGHSHVYWYRQLPEEGLKFMVYLQKENIIDESGMPKERFSAEFPKEGPSILRIQQVVRGDSAAYFCASSLESYWNTEAFFGQGTRLTVV.

The chain employs TRBV4-2 and TRBJ1-3; D perhaps matches TRBD1 (6 bases). The V end was cut by 0 bases, the J end by 4 bases, with 13 bases between. Germline CDR1 is LGHNA and CDR2 is YNFKEQ. This CDR3 comprises 16 residues. CDR3 nucleotides: TGTGCCAGCAGCCAAGAAGGGGGGACCTGGGGAAACACCATATATTTT. Translation gives CASSQEGGTWGNTIYF.

The chain couples TRBV19 to TRBJ1-5; D may be TRBD1 (5 bases). Germline assignment: CDR1 LNHDA and CDR2 SQIVND (reference sequence). The CDR3 runs 16 residues. Trimming removed 0 bases from V and 4 bases from J, with 13 bases in between. CDR3: CASSIERVRGNQPQHF. CDR3 DNA sequence: TGTGCCAGTAGTATAGAAAGGGTAAGGGGTAATCAGCCCCAGCATTTT.

V gene TRBV28 combines with J gene TRBJ2-7; weak D call: TRBD1 (5 bases). CDR1 is MDHEN and CDR2 is SYDVKM in the germline V gene. The CDR3 runs to 14 residues. Between the trimmed V and J ends, which lost 5 bases and 4 bases, there was a span of 15 bases. In nucleotides, the CDR3 is TGTGCCAGCAGTATGCAGGGTATCGGTTACGAGCAGTACTTC. Residues: CASSMQGIGYEQYF. Variable domain in full (rest from reference TRBV28 and TRBJ2-7): DVKVTQSSRYLVKRTGEKVFLECVQDMDHENMFWYRQDPGLGLRLIYFSYDVKMKEKGDIPEGYSVSREKKERFSLILESASTNQTSMYLCASSMQGIGYEQYFGPGTRLTVT.

The genes are TRBV5-1 and TRBJ1-2; maybe TRBD1 (5 bases). The length of the CDR3 is 14 residues. The V gene's germline CDR1 is SGHRS and CDR2 YFSETQ. V was clipped by 5 bases and J by 4 bases, with 15 bases between them. The CDR3 sequence: CASRQAGTAYGYTF. Here the CDR3 DNA reads TGCGCCAGCAGGCAAGCAGGGACGGCCTATGGCTACACCTTC.

This chain connects TRBV10-3 to TRBJ2-1; D possibly corresponds to TRBD2 (6 bases). Trimming left V 10 bases short and J 5 bases short, with 18 bases between. Per germline, CDR1 ENHRY and CDR2 SYGVKD. The CDR3 spans 14 residues. The CDR3 loop is CATTGLRKNNEQFF. The CDR3 DNA is TGTGCCACTACGGGACTGAGGAAAAACAATGAGCAGTTCTTC.

This chain joins TRBV21-1 and TRBJ2-7; the table's D call, TRBD1, has no DNA check behind it. TRBV21-1 is marked as a pseudogene. The CDR3 loop spans 12 amino acids. CDR3 DNA: TGTGCCAGCAGCAAATCACCGGACAAGCAGTACTTC. It translates to CASSKSPDKQYF.

This rearrangement joins TRBV5-1 to TRBJ2-1; TRBD1 matches 10 bases. This CDR3 is built from 15 residues. The V gene end was trimmed by 2 bases and the J gene end by 7 bases; junction bases not matched to a gene: 6. Germline V gives CDR1 SGHRS, CDR2 YFSETQ. This CDR3 is CASSFSRQGANEQFF. CDR3 sequence (DNA): TGCGCCAGCAGCTTCTCGCGACAGGGGGCAAATGAGCAGTTCTTC.